One and the same sample provided the 14 T cell receptor beta chains below, sequenced in a study of blood T cell repertoires in COVID-19 (dated by TCRdb to 2020 to 2021). Library creation used the immunoSEQ multiplex PCR assay. The table was pulled from immuneACCESS by TCRdb, which kept in-frame rearrangements only. Such tables lose some clones; where checked, under half of the loss comes from unresolved V genes, and the rest has no known cause. The sample profile shows around 160,000 clones; roughly 85% of them were found once. The biggest ten clones account for approximately 8% of the sample. The sample consisted of peripheral blood. The source is a man in his fifties or sixties with acute or convalescent COVID-19.

The rearrangement links TRBV9 to TRBJ1-1; D remains unclear. CDR1 is SGDLS and CDR2 is YYNGEE in the germline V gene. Trimming removed 4 bases at V and 5 bases at J, with 9 bases between. This CDR3 spans 12 amino acids. The CDR3 DNA sequence: TGTGCCAGCAGCAAGGGAGGGACTGAAGCTTTCTTT. Amino acids: CASSKGGTEAFF.

V is TRBV2 and J is TRBJ2-7; 9 positions match TRBD2. Looked up from germline, CDR1 is SNHLY and CDR2 is FYNNEI. The junction had 3 bases not matched to a gene; V was cut back by 0 bases and J by 6 bases. This CDR3 spans 14 amino acids. CDR3 residues: CASSEATSGAEQYF. The DNA for the CDR3 is TGTGCCAGCAGTGAAGCGACTAGCGGAGCCGAGCAGTACTTC.

CDR3 residues: CASSPRDGRNSPLHF. As DNA, the CDR3 is TGTGCCAGCAGTCCGCGGGACGGACGAAATTCACCCCTCCACTTT. The chain is built from TRBV27 and TRBJ1-6; a weak D match, TRBD1 (5 bases). The CDR3 consists of 15 residues. The germline V gene has CDR1 MNHEY and CDR2 SMNVEV (reference sequence). V was cut by 5 bases and J by 7 bases, with 15 bases left in between.

The J gene is TRBJ1-3, the V gene TRBV7-9; 8 bases are shared with TRBD1. Unmatched junction bases numbered 2, after V lost 2 bases and J lost 2 bases. The CDR3 is 15 amino acids. Germline V gene sequence: CDR1 SEHNR, CDR2 FQNEAQ (reference sequence). This CDR3 reads CASSLSRGPGNTIYF. In DNA, the CDR3 is TGTGCCAGCAGCTTATCCAGGGGGCCTGGAAACACCATATATTTT. Full variable domain (outside the CDR3, taken from reference TRBV7-9 and TRBJ1-3): DTGVSQNPRHKITKRGQNVTFRCDPISEHNRLYWYRQTLGQGPEFLTYFQNEAQLEKSRLLSDRFSAERPKGSFSTLEIQRTEQGDSAMYLCASSLSRGPGNTIYFGEGSWLTVV.

J is TRBJ2-5 and V is TRBV27; 9 nucleotides line up with TRBD1. Germline values: CDR1 MNHEY, CDR2 SMNVEV (reference sequence). J was trimmed by 3 bases and V by 5 bases; bases with no gene match: 10. The CDR3 is 16 residues long. CDR3 sequence reads: CASSGLSGQGEETQYF. The CDR3, as DNA: TGTGCCAGCAGTGGGCTATCGGGACAGGGAGAAGAGACCCAGTACTTC.

A word on this clone: Distinct nucleotide sequences in the sample also encode this CDR3. This chain connects TRBV27 to TRBJ2-7; 10 nucleotides line up with TRBD1. This CDR3 has 14 amino acids. Germline loops: CDR1 MNHEY, CDR2 SMNVEV (reference sequence). After removal of 3 bases from V and 4 bases from J, the junction contained 3 bases not matched to a gene. Written as DNA, the CDR3 is TGTGCCAGCAGTTTGGACAGGGGGGGGTACGAGCAGTACTTC. Its translation: CASSLDRGGYEQYF.

The chain joins TRBV6-6 to TRBJ2-7; the match to TRBD1 covers 7 bases. This CDR3 comprises 12 residues. Germline-derived CDR1 and CDR2 are MNHNY and SVGAGI (reference sequence). V lost 9 bases and J lost 3; bases outside the gene matches: 5. The CDR3 sequence is CASEDRDYEQYF. The DNA of the CDR3 is TGTGCCAGTGAAGACAGGGACTACGAGCAGTACTTC.

The chain uses TRBV6-5 and TRBJ1-1, with a tentative D call TRBD1 (6 bases). V was pared by 2 bases and J by 5 bases, with 9 bases between. From germline, CDR1 is MNHEY and CDR2 SVGAGI. The CDR3 totals 13 residues. The CDR3 here is CASSYGGLTEAFF. The CDR3 DNA follows: TGTGCCAGCAGTTACGGGGGCCTGACTGAAGCTTTCTTT.

V gene TRBV24-1 combines with J gene TRBJ2-7; 9 nucleotides align to TRBD1. The CDR3 is 15 residues long. The V segment lost 2 bases and the J segment 5 bases; nucleotides outside the gene matches: 6. Germline values: CDR1 KGHDR, CDR2 SFDVKD. As DNA, the CDR3 is TGTGCCACCAGTGATTCGAGGACAGGGGACCACGAGCAGTACTTC. Residues: CATSDSRTGDHEQYF.

The V gene is TRBV7-6, the J gene TRBJ1-1; 7 bases line up with TRBD1. This CDR3 spans 15 amino acids. Germline-derived CDR1 and CDR2 are SGHVS and FNYEAQ. J gave up 5 bases and V 1 base, and 7 bases lay outside the gene matches. The CDR3 spells CASSLGQGIPTEAFF. The CDR3 DNA sequence: TGTGCCAGCAGCTTAGGACAGGGTATCCCTACTGAAGCTTTCTTT.

The chain carries TRBV6-5 and TRBJ2-5; 10 bases match TRBD2. J gave up 5 bases and V 6 bases, and 9 bases lay outside the gene matches. Looked up from germline, CDR1 is MNHEY and CDR2 is SVGAGI. The CDR3 extends over 15 amino acids. The CDR3 nucleotides read TGTGCCAGCAGGTCAAGCGGGAGGGCCCCGGAGACCCAGTACTTC. Encoded protein: CASRSSGRAPETQYF.

In its sample, this clone was seen a few times. The rearrangement uses TRBV9 and TRBJ2-2; 11 nucleotides line up with TRBD1. This CDR3 has 18 amino acids. The V and J ends lost 4 bases and 6 bases, in that order; junction bases with no gene match: 14. Per the germline V gene, CDR1 is SGDLS and CDR2 is YYNGEE. Here the CDR3 DNA reads TGTGCCAGCAGCCCCAGGACAGGGGGCGCCCAGGGTCCCGGGGAGCTGTTTTTT. As protein: CASSPRTGGAQGPGELFF.

The chain links TRBV7-2 to TRBJ1-1; 7 bases align to TRBD1. Per the germline V gene, CDR1 is SGHTA and CDR2 is FQGNSA. Trimming removed 5 bases from V and 1 base from J; junction bases left unmatched: 7. The CDR3 is 15 amino acids. The CDR3 sequence: CASSPRQGRNTEAFF. CDR3 in DNA: TGTGCCAGCAGCCCTCGACAGGGAAGGAACACTGAAGCTTTCTTT.

In nucleotides, the CDR3 is TGTGCCAGCAGCTCCCGACAGGGGGCCCATCAGCCCCAGCATTTT. Protein sequence: CASSSRQGAHQPQHF. J is TRBJ1-5 and V is TRBV5-6, with 10 bases aligning to TRBD1. Trimming removed 3 bases from V and 5 bases from J; junction bases left unmatched: 5. CDR3 size: 15 residues. Germline CDR1 and CDR2: SGHDT and YYEEEE.